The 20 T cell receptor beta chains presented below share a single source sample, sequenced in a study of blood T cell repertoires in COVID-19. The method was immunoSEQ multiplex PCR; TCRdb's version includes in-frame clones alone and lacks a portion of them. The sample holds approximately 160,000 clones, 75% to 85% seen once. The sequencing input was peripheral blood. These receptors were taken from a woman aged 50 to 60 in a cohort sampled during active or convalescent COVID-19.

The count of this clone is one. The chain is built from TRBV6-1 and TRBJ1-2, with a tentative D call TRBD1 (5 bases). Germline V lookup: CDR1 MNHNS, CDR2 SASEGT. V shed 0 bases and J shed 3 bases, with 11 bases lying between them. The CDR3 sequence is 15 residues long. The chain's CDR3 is CASSEAGLGHYGYTF. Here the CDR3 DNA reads TGTGCCAGCAGTGAAGCGGGGCTGGGTCACTATGGCTACACCTTC.

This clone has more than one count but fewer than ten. The CDR3 nucleotides are TGTGCCAGCAGCTTAGACCACAGTACGGGAAACACCATATATTTT. Translated, it gives CASSLDHSTGNTIYF. The chain carries TRBV11-3 and TRBJ1-3, with unresolved D. The ends were cut back, 0 bases at V and 4 bases at J, with 10 bases in the middle. Germline V CDR1 and CDR2: SGHNT, YENEEA. The CDR3 totals 15 residues.

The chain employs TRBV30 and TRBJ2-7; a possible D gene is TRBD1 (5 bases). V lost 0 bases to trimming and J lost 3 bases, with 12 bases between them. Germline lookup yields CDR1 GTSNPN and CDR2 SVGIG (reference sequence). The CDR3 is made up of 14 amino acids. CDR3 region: CAWSVWAGNYEQYF. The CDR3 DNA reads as TGTGCCTGGAGTGTATGGGCAGGGAACTACGAGCAGTACTTC.

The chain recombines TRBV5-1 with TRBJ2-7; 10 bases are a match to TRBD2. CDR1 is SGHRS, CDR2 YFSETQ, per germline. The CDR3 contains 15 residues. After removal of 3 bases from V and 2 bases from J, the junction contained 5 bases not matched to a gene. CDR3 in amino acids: CASSWSSGGAYEQYF. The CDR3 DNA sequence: TGCGCCAGCAGCTGGTCTAGCGGGGGAGCCTACGAGCAGTACTTC.

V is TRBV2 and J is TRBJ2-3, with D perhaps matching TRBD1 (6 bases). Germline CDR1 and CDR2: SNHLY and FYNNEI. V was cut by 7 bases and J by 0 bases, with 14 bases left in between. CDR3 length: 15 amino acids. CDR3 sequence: CASKDQGPSTDTQYF. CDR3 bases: TGTGCCAGCAAAGACCAGGGGCCTAGCACAGATACGCAGTATTTT.

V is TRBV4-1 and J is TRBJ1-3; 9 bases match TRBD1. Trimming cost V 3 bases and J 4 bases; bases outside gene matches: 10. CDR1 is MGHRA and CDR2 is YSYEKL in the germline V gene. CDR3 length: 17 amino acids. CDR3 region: CASSQGPGTGNGNTIYF. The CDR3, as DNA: TGCGCCAGCAGCCAGGGTCCCGGGACAGGGAACGGAAACACCATATATTTT.

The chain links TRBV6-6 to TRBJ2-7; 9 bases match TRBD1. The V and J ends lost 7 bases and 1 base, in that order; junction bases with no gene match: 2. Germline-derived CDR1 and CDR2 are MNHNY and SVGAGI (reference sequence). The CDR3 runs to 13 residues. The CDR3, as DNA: TGTGCCAGCAACAGGGGGCAGTCCTACGAGCAGTACTTC. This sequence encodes CASNRGQSYEQYF.

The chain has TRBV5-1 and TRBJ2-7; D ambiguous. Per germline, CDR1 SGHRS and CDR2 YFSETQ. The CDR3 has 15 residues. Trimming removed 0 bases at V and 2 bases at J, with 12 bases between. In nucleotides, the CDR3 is TGCGCCAGCAGCTTGGCCGGGTCGGATCCCTACGAGCAGTACTTC. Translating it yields CASSLAGSDPYEQYF.

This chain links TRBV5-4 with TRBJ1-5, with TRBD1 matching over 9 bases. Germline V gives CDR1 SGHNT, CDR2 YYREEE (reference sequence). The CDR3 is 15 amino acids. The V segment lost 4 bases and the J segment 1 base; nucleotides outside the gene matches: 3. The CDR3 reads CASSTGGYSNQPQHF. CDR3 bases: TGTGCCAGCAGCACAGGGGGCTACAGCAATCAGCCCCAGCATTTT.

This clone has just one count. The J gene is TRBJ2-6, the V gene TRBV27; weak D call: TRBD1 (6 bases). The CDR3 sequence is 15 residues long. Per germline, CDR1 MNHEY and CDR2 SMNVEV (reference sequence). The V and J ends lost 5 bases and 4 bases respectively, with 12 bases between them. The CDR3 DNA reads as TGTGCCAGCAGTCCGGACAGTTCGGGGGCCAACGTCCTGACTTTC. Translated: CASSPDSSGANVLTF.

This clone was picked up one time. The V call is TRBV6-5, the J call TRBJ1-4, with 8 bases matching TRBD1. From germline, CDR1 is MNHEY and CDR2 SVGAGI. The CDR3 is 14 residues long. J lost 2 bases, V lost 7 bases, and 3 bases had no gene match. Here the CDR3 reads CASKRTGTNEKLFF. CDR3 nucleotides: TGTGCCAGCAAACGGACAGGGACTAATGAAAAACTGTTTTTT.

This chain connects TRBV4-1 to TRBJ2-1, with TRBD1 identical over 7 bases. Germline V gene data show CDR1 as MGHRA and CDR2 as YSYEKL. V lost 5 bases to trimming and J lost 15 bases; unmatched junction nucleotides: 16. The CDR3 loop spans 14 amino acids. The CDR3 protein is CASSVMGQLQFRFF. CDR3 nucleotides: TGCGCCAGCAGCGTAATGGGACAGCTTCAATTCCGGTTCTTC.

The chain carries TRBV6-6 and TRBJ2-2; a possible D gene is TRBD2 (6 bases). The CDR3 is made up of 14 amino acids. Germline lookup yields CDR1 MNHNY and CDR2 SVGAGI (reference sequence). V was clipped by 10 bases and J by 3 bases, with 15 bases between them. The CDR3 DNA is TGTGCCACCCAGGAGGGGTCGCACACCGGGGAGCTGTTTTTT. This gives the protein CATQEGSHTGELFF.

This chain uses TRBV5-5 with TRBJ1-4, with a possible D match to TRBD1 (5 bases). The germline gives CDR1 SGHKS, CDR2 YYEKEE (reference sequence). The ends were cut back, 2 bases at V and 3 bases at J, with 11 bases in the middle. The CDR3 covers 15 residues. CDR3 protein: CASSFSGGANEKLFF. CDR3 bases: TGTGCCAGCAGCTTCAGCGGGGGAGCTAATGAAAAACTGTTTTTT.

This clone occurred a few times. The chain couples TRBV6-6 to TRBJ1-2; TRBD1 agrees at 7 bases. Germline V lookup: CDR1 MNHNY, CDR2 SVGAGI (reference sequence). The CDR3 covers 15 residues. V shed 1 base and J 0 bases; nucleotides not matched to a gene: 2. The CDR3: CASSYLGQPNYGYTF. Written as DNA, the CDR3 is TGTGCCAGCAGTTACTTGGGACAGCCTAACTATGGCTACACCTTC.

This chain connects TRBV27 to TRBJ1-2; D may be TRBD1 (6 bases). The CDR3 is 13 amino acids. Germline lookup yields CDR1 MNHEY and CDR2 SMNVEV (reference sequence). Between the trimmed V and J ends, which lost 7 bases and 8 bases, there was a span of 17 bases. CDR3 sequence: CASIGAGDYGYTF. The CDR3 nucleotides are TGTGCCAGCATAGGGGCAGGGGATTACGGCTACACCTTC.

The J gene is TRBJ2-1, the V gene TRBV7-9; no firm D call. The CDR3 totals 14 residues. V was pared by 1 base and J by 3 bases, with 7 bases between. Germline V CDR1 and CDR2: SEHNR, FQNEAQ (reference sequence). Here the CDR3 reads CASSLVPHYNEQFF. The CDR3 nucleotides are TGTGCCAGCAGCTTAGTCCCCCACTACAATGAGCAGTTCTTC.

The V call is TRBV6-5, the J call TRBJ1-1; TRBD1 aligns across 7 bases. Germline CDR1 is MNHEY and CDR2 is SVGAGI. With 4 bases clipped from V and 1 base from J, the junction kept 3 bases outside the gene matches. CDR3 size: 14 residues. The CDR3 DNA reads TGTGCCAGCAGTTCAGGACAGGCGAACACTGAAGCTTTCTTT. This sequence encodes CASSSGQANTEAFF.

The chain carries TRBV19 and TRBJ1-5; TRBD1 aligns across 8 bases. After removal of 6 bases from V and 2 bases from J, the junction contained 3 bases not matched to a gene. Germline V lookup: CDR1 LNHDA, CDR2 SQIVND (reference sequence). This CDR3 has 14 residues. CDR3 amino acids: CASRKQGGNQPQHF. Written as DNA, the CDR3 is TGTGCCAGTAGAAAACAGGGGGGCAATCAGCCCCAGCATTTT.

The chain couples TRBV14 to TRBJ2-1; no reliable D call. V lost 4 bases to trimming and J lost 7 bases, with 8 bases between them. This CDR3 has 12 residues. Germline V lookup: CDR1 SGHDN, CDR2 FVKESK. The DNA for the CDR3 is TGTGCCAGCAGCCCCACACGAAATGAGCAGTTCTTC. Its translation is CASSPTRNEQFF.